Listed below are T cell receptor beta chains from one sample, sequenced in a study of T cell responses to AZD1222 COVID-19 vaccine. Generated by immunoSEQ multiplex PCR, the TCRdb table keeps only in-frame clones and is missing some. The sample shows about 99,000 clones, about 85% of them seen only once. The sequencing here drew on peripheral blood, taken on day 0 of AZD1222 vaccination. All receptors derive from an adult in good health. Each CDR3 is given with its conserved first and last residue. The order of the fields is clone size, CDR3 length, V gene, D gene, J gene, CDR3 DNA, CDR3 protein. The D gene is left open where the match is weak. Rows give clone size only sometimes, using once, few, many, or a class for an expanded clone.

size: NA
length: 14
V: TRBV5-1
D: NA
J: TRBJ1-2
DNA: TGCGCCAGCAGCTTGGGAACCCTCGGGGATGGCTACACCTTC
CDR3: CASSLGTLGDGYTF

size: once
length: 17
V: TRBV6-2/TRBV6-3
D: NA
J: TRBJ1-3
DNA: TGTGCCAGCAGTTACCAATCCCCGGCCACCTCTGGAAACACCATATATTTT
CDR3: CASSYQSPATSGNTIYF

size: NA
length: 15
V: TRBV5-5
D: NA
J: TRBJ1-2
DNA: TGTGCCAGCAGCTTGTTTCTCGGCAGCTCTAATGGCTACACCTTC
CDR3: CASSLFLGSSNGYTF

size: NA
length: 13
V: TRBV10-2
D: NA
J: TRBJ1-4
DNA: TGCGCCAGCAGTGAGTCGTGGGGTGAAAAACTGTTTTTT
CDR3: CASSESWGEKLFF

size: NA
length: 11
V: TRBV6-4
D: TRBD1
J: TRBJ1-4
DNA: TGTGCCAGCAGATCGACAGGGAGGCTGTTTTTT
CDR3: CASRSTGRLFF

size: NA
length: 14
V: TRBV19
D: NA
J: TRBJ1-5
DNA: TGTGCCAGTACCAATGGGGCAGGCAATCAGCCCCAGCATTTT
CDR3: CASTNGAGNQPQHF

size: NA
length: 14
V: TRBV7-2
D: NA
J: TRBJ2-5
DNA: TGTGCCAGCAGCTTAAAGGGGTTTGGAGAGACCCAGTACTTC
CDR3: CASSLKGFGETQYF

size: NA
length: 14
V: TRBV6-5
D: NA
J: TRBJ2-5
DNA: TGTGCCAGCACCGACTTCCGGGGGCGAGAGACCCAGTACTTC
CDR3: CASTDFRGRETQYF

size: NA
length: 15
V: TRBV7-8
D: TRBD1
J: TRBJ2-3
DNA: TGTGCCAGCAGCTTAGCAGGGGGCAGGTCAGATACGCAGTATTTT
CDR3: CASSLAGGRSDTQYF

size: NA
length: 13
V: TRBV5-5
D: NA
J: TRBJ2-5
DNA: TGTGCCAGCAGCTTTAACTCCGAGGGGACCCAGTACTTC
CDR3: CASSFNSEGTQYF

size: NA
length: 18
V: TRBV9
D: TRBD1
J: TRBJ2-6
DNA: TGTGCCAGCAGCTTTCACAGGGGGTTCCTCTCTGGGGCCAACGTCCTGACTTTC
CDR3: CASSFHRGFLSGANVLTF

size: NA
length: 16
V: TRBV13
D: TRBD1
J: TRBJ2-3
DNA: TGTGCCAGCAGCCGCCCGACAGGGGCCCCAACGGGTACGCAGTATTTT
CDR3: CASSRPTGAPTGTQYF

size: once
length: 16
V: TRBV5-1
D: NA
J: TRBJ2-1
DNA: TGTGCCAGCAGCCCGACGGGGGCGGGACCCTACAATGAGCAGTTCTTC
CDR3: CASSPTGAGPYNEQFF

size: NA
length: 15
V: TRBV18
D: TRBD1
J: TRBJ2-2
DNA: TGTGCCAGCTCACCTACGACAGGGGTCACCGGGGAGCTGTTTTTT
CDR3: CASSPTTGVTGELFF

size: NA
length: 14
V: TRBV18
D: NA
J: TRBJ2-2
DNA: TGTGCCAGCTCACAACAGGCGAACACCGGGGAGCTGTTTTTT
CDR3: CASSQQANTGELFF

size: once
length: 14
V: TRBV19
D: NA
J: TRBJ1-1
DNA: TGTGCCAGTAGTACCTTTACAGTGAACACTGAAGCTTTCTTT
CDR3: CASSTFTVNTEAFF

size: NA
length: 14
V: TRBV23-1
D: NA
J: TRBJ1-5
DNA: TGCGCCAGCGGAGCAATCATTAGCAATCAGCCCCAGCATTTT
CDR3: CASGAIISNQPQHF

size: NA
length: 14
V: TRBV19
D: NA
J: TRBJ1-5
DNA: TGTGCCAGTAGTATAGGGACCGACAATCAGCCCCAGCATTTT
CDR3: CASSIGTDNQPQHF

size: NA
length: 15
V: TRBV10-3
D: TRBD1
J: TRBJ1-1
DNA: TGTGCCATCAGCAGGACAGGGCAGGGGAACACTGAAGCTTTCTTT
CDR3: CAISRTGQGNTEAFF

size: NA
length: 15
V: TRBV5-6
D: TRBD2
J: TRBJ2-7
DNA: TGTGCCAGCAGGGCGACTAGCGGGGGGTCCTACGAGCAGTACTTC
CDR3: CASRATSGGSYEQYF

size: NA
length: 13
V: TRBV21-1
D: NA
J: TRBJ2-7
DNA: TGTGCCAGCAGCAAGGGGACAGCCTACGAGCAGTACTTC
CDR3: CASSKGTAYEQYF

size: once
length: 14
V: TRBV2
D: NA
J: TRBJ1-3
DNA: TGTGCCAGCAGTCAGGGAGTAGCTGGAAACACCATATATTTT
CDR3: CASSQGVAGNTIYF

size: NA
length: 14
V: TRBV27
D: NA
J: TRBJ2-3
DNA: TGTGCCAGCAGTTTATCGGGGAGCACAGATACGCAGTATTTT
CDR3: CASSLSGSTDTQYF

size: NA
length: 15
V: TRBV5-5
D: NA
J: TRBJ1-2
DNA: TGTGCCAGTCATAAGGGAGGGGGTCTGGGCTATGGCTACACCTTC
CDR3: CASHKGGGLGYGYTF

size: NA
length: 13
V: TRBV12-3/TRBV12-4
D: NA
J: TRBJ2-3
DNA: TGTGCCAGCAGTTTAATAAGGGGAGATACGCAGTATTTT
CDR3: CASSLIRGDTQYF

size: NA
length: 17
V: TRBV4-2
D: TRBD1
J: TRBJ2-7
DNA: TGTGCCAGCAGCCAAGGCGGACAGGGTGAGGGTTACTACGAGCAGTACTTC
CDR3: CASSQGGQGEGYYEQYF

size: NA
length: 13
V: TRBV13
D: NA
J: TRBJ1-2
DNA: TGTGCCAGCAGCGCCGGGGCCGACTATGGCTACACCTTC
CDR3: CASSAGADYGYTF

size: NA
length: 14
V: TRBV18
D: NA
J: TRBJ1-5
DNA: TGTGCCAGCTCACCAGGGGACGGCAATCAGCCCCAGCATTTT
CDR3: CASSPGDGNQPQHF

size: NA
length: 17
V: TRBV21-1
D: NA
J: TRBJ1-5
DNA: TGTGCCAGCAGCCGTAAGGGAGAGGGCAGGGGGAATCAGCCCCAGCATTTT
CDR3: CASSRKGEGRGNQPQHF

size: NA
length: 15
V: TRBV7-2
D: NA
J: TRBJ1-1
DNA: TGTGCCAGCAGCTTACTAGGGCAGGTGAACACTGAAGCTTTCTTT
CDR3: CASSLLGQVNTEAFF

size: NA
length: 15
V: TRBV3-1/TRBV3-2
D: TRBD1
J: TRBJ1-5
DNA: TGTGCCAGCAGCCAGGCCCCCGGGACAGGGATAGCCCAGCATTTT
CDR3: CASSQAPGTGIAQHF

size: once
length: 13
V: TRBV19
D: NA
J: TRBJ2-2
DNA: TGTGCCAGTAGTATGGGGAACACCGGGGAGCTGTTTTTT
CDR3: CASSMGNTGELFF

size: NA
length: 15
V: TRBV5-6
D: NA
J: TRBJ1-6
DNA: TGTGCCAGCAGCTTACGGGAGGGTGGTAATTCACCCCTCCACTTT
CDR3: CASSLREGGNSPLHF

size: once
length: 14
V: TRBV19
D: NA
J: TRBJ1-1
DNA: TGTGCCAGTACCATAGTCCGGGGGGCGGCGGAAGCTTTCTTT
CDR3: CASTIVRGAAEAFF

size: few
length: 13
V: TRBV7-9
D: NA
J: TRBJ1-4
DNA: TGTGCCAGCAGCTTAAATGGGAATGAAAAACTGTTTTTT
CDR3: CASSLNGNEKLFF

size: NA
length: 14
V: TRBV9
D: NA
J: TRBJ1-2
DNA: TGTGCCAGCAGCGGACCTAGGGGCACCTATGGCTACACCTTC
CDR3: CASSGPRGTYGYTF

size: NA
length: 13
V: TRBV6-5
D: TRBD1
J: TRBJ1-2
DNA: TGTGCCAGCTTTCAGGGGGGTCCCTATGGCTACACCTTC
CDR3: CASFQGGPYGYTF

size: NA
length: 11
V: TRBV6-6
D: NA
J: TRBJ2-5
DNA: TGTGCCAGCGAGGCGCGTGAGACCCAGTACTTC
CDR3: CASEARETQYF

size: NA
length: 15
V: TRBV5-4
D: NA
J: TRBJ1-4
DNA: TGTGCCAGCAGCAACCGAAGGGAGGGGAATGAAAAACTGTTTTTT
CDR3: CASSNRREGNEKLFF

size: NA
length: 16
V: TRBV7-8
D: NA
J: TRBJ2-2
DNA: TGTGCCAGCAGCTCAAACAACAGGGAGAACACCGGGGAGCTGTTTTTT
CDR3: CASSSNNRENTGELFF

size: NA
length: 16
V: TRBV6-2/TRBV6-3
D: NA
J: TRBJ2-1
DNA: TGTGCCAGCAGTGAGGAGGGGATAGGCAGGGGCAATGAGCAGTTCTTC
CDR3: CASSEEGIGRGNEQFF

size: NA
length: 15
V: TRBV4-2
D: NA
J: TRBJ1-4
DNA: TGTGCCAGCGGGCGCCCGGGGGAAGCTAATGAAAAACTGTTTTTT
CDR3: CASGRPGEANEKLFF

size: NA
length: 13
V: TRBV11-3
D: NA
J: TRBJ2-1
DNA: TGTGCCAGCAGCTTAGATGGCGCCAATGAGCAGTTCTTC
CDR3: CASSLDGANEQFF

size: NA
length: 13
V: TRBV6-6
D: NA
J: TRBJ1-2
DNA: TGTGCCAGCAGTTACGGCCCTAACTATGGCTACACCTTC
CDR3: CASSYGPNYGYTF

size: NA
length: 14
V: TRBV9
D: NA
J: TRBJ1-1
DNA: TGTGCCAGCAGCCCCAGGGAGAGGGGCGACGAAGCTTTCTTT
CDR3: CASSPRERGDEAFF

size: NA
length: 13
V: TRBV7-8
D: NA
J: TRBJ1-5
DNA: TGTGCCAGCAGCTTAGGGGAGAGACAGCCCCAGCATTTT
CDR3: CASSLGERQPQHF

size: NA
length: 19
V: TRBV7-2
D: NA
J: TRBJ2-6
DNA: TGTGCCAGCAGCTTAGGAAGGAGGGACACATTCTCTGGGGCCAACGTCCTGACTTTC
CDR3: CASSLGRRDTFSGANVLTF

size: NA
length: 14
V: TRBV11-3
D: NA
J: TRBJ2-3
DNA: TGTGCCAGCAGCTTATCGGGGACCCCAGATACGCAGTATTTT
CDR3: CASSLSGTPDTQYF

size: NA
length: 13
V: TRBV12-3/TRBV12-4
D: NA
J: TRBJ1-1
DNA: TGTGCCAGCAGTTTTCGAGAGAACACTGAAGCTTTCTTT
CDR3: CASSFRENTEAFF

size: NA
length: 19
V: TRBV24-1
D: TRBD1
J: TRBJ1-5
DNA: TGTGCCACCAGTGACCCGAAAGATAAGGACAGGGGTAGCAATCAGCCCCAGCATTTT
CDR3: CATSDPKDKDRGSNQPQHF

size: medium-sized
length: 13
V: TRBV2
D: NA
J: TRBJ2-1
DNA: TGTGCCAGCAGGGACCCTCTCGGGAATGAGCAGTTCTTC
CDR3: CASRDPLGNEQFF

size: NA
length: 16
V: TRBV6-2/TRBV6-3
D: TRBD1
J: TRBJ2-7
DNA: TGTGCCAGCAGTTACTCCCGGGACAGGGGCTTCTACGAGCAGTACTTC
CDR3: CASSYSRDRGFYEQYF

size: NA
length: 15
V: TRBV5-5
D: NA
J: TRBJ2-1
DNA: TGTGCCAGCAGCACACGGGGAGATCCTTACAATGAGCAGTTCTTC
CDR3: CASSTRGDPYNEQFF

size: NA
length: 18
V: TRBV24-1
D: NA
J: TRBJ1-4
DNA: TGTGCCACCAGGGACGGGGGCCGACAGGTCCCCATCAATGAAAAACTGTTTTTT
CDR3: CATRDGGRQVPINEKLFF

size: once
length: 15
V: TRBV9
D: NA
J: TRBJ1-5
DNA: TGTGCCAGCAGCGTCGGACTTAATAGCAATCAGCCCCAGCATTTT
CDR3: CASSVGLNSNQPQHF

size: NA
length: 16
V: TRBV14
D: TRBD1
J: TRBJ1-6
DNA: TGTGCCAGCAGCCAGGTCTCGGACAGGGAGGCTTCACCCCTCCACTTT
CDR3: CASSQVSDREASPLHF

size: NA
length: 14
V: TRBV7-2
D: NA
J: TRBJ1-1
DNA: TGTGCCAGCAGCCCACTCAATCGGGCAGAAGAAGCTTTCTTT
CDR3: CASSPLNRAEEAFF

size: NA
length: 14
V: TRBV2
D: TRBD1
J: TRBJ1-1
DNA: TGTGCCAGTCAGCCGCAGGGGGCTTGGTCTGAAGCTTTCTTT
CDR3: CASQPQGAWSEAFF

size: NA
length: 16
V: TRBV29-1
D: TRBD2
J: TRBJ2-1
DNA: TGCAGCGTTGAGCCTAGCGGGAGGACCTCCTACAATGAGCAGTTCTTC
CDR3: CSVEPSGRTSYNEQFF

size: NA
length: 14
V: TRBV5-4
D: NA
J: TRBJ1-2
DNA: TGTGCCAGCAGCAAGGGGATCTCGGGCGATGGCTACACCTTC
CDR3: CASSKGISGDGYTF